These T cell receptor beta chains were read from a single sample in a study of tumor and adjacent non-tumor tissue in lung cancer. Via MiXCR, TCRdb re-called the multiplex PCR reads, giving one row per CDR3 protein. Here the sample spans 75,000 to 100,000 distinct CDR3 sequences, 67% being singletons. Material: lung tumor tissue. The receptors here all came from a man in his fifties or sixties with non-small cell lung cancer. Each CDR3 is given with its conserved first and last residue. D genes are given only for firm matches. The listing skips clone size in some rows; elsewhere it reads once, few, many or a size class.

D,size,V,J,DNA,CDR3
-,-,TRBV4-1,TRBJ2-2,TGTGCCAGCAGCCAATGGACTCCCGGGAAGCTGTTTTTT,CASSQWTPGKLFF
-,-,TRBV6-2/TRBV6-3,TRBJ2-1,TGTGCCAGCAGTTCGGGACCAGCGGGTGACGAGCAGTTCTTC,CASSSGPAGDEQFF
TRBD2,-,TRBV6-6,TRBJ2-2,TGTGCCAGCAGTGTCTGCGGGAGGGCCAAAAGGGAGCTATTTTTT,CASSVCGRAKRELFF
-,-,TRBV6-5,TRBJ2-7,TGTACCAGCAGCCCCCCAGACGTTCCCACCTACGAGCATTACTTC,CTSSPPDVPTYEHYF
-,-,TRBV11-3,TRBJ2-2,TGTGCCAGTGGGTCGGGGGAGCTAACGAACACCGGGGAGCCGTTTTTT,CASGSGELTNTGEPFF
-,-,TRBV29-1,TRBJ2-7,TGCAGCGTGGCAGAAAAACAGGACACTACCTACGAGCAGTACTTC,CSVAEKQDTTYEQYF
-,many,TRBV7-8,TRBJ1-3,TGTGCCAGCAGCGTTGACAGCCATAACACCATATATTTT,CASSVDSHNTIYF
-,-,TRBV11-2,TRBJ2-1,TGTACCAGCAGCTTAGTGGGGGAGCTGCCTTACGGAGGGGAGCAGTTCTTC,CTSSLVGELPYGGEQFF
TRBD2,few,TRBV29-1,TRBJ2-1,TGCAGCGTGAAGAAGGGGACTAGCGGTAGGGGGGGTGAGCAGTTCTTC,CSVKKGTSGRGGEQFF
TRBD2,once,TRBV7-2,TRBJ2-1,TGTGCCAGCAGCTTAAATAGCGGGAGGGCCTACAATGAGAAGTTCTTC,CASSLNSGRAYNEKFF
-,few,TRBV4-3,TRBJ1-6,TGCGCCAGCAGTCATGGAGCAGCCAGGGGTCATTCACCCCTCCACTTT,CASSHGAARGHSPLHF
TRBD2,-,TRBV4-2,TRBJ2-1,TGTGTCAGCAGCCAACGATCGGGACTAGCGGGGGGGGATGAGCAGTTCTTC,CVSSQRSGLAGGDEQFF
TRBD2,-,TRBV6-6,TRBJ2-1,TGTGCCAGCAAGGGGACTAGCGGGAGTTCCTGCAATGAGCAGTTCTTC,CASKGTSGSSCNEQFF
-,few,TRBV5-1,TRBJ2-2,TGCGCCAGCAGACAGAGGGTTTCCCTCCGAGCCGGGGAGCTGTTTTTT,CASRQRVSLRAGELFF
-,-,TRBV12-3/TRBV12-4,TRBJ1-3,TGTGCCAGCAGCCCCCTCTGGGGTGGGCGCGGCAACATATATTTT,CASSPLWGGRGNIYF